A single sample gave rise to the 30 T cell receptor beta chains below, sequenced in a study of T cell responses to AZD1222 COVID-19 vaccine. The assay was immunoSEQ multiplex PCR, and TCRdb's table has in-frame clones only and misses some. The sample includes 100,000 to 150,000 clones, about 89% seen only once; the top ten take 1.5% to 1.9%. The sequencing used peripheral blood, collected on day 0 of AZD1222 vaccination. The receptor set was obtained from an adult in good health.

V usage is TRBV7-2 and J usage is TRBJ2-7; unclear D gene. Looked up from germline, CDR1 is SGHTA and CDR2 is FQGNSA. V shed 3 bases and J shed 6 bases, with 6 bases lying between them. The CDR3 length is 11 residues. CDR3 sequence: CASSFMLEQYF. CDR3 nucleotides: TGTGCCAGCAGCTTTATGCTCGAGCAGTACTTC.

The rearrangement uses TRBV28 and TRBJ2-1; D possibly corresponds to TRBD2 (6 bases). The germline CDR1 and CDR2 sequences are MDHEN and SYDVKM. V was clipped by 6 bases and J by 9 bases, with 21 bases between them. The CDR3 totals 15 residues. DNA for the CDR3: TGTGCCAGCAGCGCTTATACCGTACTAGCTAGTGAGCAGTTCTTC. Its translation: CASSAYTVLASEQFF. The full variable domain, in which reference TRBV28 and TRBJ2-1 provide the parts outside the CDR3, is DVKVTQSSRYLVKRTGEKVFLECVQDMDHENMFWYRQDPGLGLRLIYFSYDVKMKEKGDIPEGYSVSREKKERFSLILESASTNQTSMYLCASSAYTVLASEQFFGPGTRLTVL.

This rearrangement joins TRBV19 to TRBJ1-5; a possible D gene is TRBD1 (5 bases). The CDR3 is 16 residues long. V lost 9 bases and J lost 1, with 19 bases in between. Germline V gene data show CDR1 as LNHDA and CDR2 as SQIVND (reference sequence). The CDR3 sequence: CASQRGQGLSNQPQHF. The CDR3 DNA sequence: TGTGCCAGCCAAAGAGGTCAGGGATTAAGCAATCAGCCCCAGCATTTT.

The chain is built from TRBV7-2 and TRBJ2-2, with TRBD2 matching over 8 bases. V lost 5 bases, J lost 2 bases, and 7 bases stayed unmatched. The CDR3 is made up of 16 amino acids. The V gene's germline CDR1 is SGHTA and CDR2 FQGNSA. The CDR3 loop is CASSPPSGGNTGELFF. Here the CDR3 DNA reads TGTGCCAGCAGCCCCCCCAGCGGGGGAAACACCGGGGAGCTGTTTTTT.

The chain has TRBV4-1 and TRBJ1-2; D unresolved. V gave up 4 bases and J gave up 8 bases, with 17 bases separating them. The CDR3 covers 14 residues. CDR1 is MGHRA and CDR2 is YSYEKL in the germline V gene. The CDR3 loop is CASSPFQGPPGYTF. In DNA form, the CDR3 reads TGCGCCAGCAGCCCGTTTCAAGGCCCCCCGGGCTACACCTTC.

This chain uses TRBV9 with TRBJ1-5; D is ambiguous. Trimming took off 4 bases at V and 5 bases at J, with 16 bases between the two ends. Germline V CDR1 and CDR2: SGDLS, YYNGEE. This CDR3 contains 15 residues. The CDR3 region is CASSPEGRVDQPQHF. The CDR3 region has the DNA TGTGCCAGCAGCCCTGAGGGTAGGGTCGATCAGCCCCAGCATTTT.

This chain's CDR3 is CASSKEGASDYGYTF. CDR3 sequence (DNA): TGTGCCAGCAGCAAAGAGGGGGCGTCTGACTATGGCTACACCTTC. The chain joins TRBV21-1 to TRBJ1-2; the DNA was not used to check the table's D call, TRBD1. TRBV21-1 is tagged as a pseudogene. This CDR3 spans 15 amino acids.

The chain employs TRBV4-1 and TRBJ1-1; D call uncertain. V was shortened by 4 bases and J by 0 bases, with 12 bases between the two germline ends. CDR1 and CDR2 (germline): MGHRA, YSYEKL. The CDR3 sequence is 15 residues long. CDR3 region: CASSPLSSLNTEAFF. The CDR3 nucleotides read TGCGCCAGCAGCCCCTTAAGCAGCTTGAACACTGAAGCTTTCTTT.

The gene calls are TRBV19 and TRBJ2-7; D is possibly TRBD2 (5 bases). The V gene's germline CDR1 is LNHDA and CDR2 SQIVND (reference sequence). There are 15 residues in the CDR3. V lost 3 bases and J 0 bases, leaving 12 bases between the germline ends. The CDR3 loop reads CASSILAGSSYEQYF. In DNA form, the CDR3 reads TGTGCCAGTAGTATCCTAGCTGGAAGCTCCTACGAGCAGTACTTC.

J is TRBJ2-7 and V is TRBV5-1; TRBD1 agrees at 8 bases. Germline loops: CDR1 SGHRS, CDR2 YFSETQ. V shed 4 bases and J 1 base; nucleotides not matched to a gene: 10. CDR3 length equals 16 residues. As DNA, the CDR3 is TGCGCCAGCAGCCAAACAGGGGGGTTCAATTCCTACGAGCAGTACTTC. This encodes CASSQTGGFNSYEQYF.

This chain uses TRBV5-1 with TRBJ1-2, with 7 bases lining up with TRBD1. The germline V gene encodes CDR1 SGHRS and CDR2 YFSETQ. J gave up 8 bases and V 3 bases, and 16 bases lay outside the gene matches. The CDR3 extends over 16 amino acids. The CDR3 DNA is TGCGCCAGCAGCTCGGGCACAGGGGATCTTCCTAAAGGCTACACCTTC. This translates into CASSSGTGDLPKGYTF.

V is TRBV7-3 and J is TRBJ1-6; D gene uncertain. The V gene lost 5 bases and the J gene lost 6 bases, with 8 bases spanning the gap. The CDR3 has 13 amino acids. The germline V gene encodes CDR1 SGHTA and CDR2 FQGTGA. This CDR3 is CASSLHLNSPLHF. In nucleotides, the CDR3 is TGTGCCAGCAGCCTACATCTTAATTCACCCCTCCACTTT.

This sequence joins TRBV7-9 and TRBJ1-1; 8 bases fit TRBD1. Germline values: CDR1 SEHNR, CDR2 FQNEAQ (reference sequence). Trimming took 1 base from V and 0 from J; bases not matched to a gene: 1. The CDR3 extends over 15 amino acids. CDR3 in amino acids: CASSLGQGMNTEAFF. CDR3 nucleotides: TGTGCCAGCAGCTTAGGACAGGGGATGAACACTGAAGCTTTCTTT.

The DNA of the CDR3 is TGTGCCAGCTCACCACCTGCGGGGTACTACGAGCAGTACTTC. Its protein is CASSPPAGYYEQYF. The chain has TRBV18 and TRBJ2-7; TRBD2 is a possible D gene (6 bases). The CDR3 has 14 amino acids. V lost 0 bases and J lost 3, with 9 bases in between. The germline V gene has CDR1 KGHSH and CDR2 LQKENI.

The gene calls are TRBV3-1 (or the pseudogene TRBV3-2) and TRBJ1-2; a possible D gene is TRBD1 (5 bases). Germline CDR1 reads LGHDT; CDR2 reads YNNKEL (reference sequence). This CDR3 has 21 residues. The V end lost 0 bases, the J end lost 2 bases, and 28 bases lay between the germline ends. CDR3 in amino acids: CASSQDLLMRGSASSNYGYTF. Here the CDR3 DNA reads TGTGCCAGCAGCCAAGACCTTCTTATGCGGGGGTCCGCGTCTTCGAACTATGGCTACACCTTC.

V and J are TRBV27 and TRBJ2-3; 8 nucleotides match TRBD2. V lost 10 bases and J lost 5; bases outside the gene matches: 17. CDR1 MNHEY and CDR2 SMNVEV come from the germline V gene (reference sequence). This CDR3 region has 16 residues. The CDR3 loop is CATLPLSGGVKDTQYF. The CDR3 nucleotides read TGTGCCACCCTCCCCTTATCGGGAGGGGTTAAAGATACGCAGTATTTT.

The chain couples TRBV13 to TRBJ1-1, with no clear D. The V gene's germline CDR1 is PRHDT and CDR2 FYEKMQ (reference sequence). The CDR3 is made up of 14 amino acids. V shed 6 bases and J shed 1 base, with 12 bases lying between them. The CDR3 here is CASRYAAGNTEAFF. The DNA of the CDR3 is TGTGCCAGCAGGTACGCGGCGGGGAACACTGAAGCTTTCTTT.

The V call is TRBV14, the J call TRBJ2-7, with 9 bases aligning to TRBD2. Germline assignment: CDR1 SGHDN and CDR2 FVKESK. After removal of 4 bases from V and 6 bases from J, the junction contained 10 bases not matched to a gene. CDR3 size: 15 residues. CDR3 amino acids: CASSLLGTSYSEQYF. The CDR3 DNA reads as TGTGCCAGCAGCCTACTCGGGACTAGCTACAGCGAGCAGTACTTC.

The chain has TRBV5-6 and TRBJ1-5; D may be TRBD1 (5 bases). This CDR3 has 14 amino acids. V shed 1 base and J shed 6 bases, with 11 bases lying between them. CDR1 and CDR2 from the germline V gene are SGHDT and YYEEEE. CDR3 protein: CASSLQGRGQPQHF. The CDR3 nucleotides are TGTGCCAGCAGCTTGCAGGGCCGTGGTCAGCCCCAGCATTTT.

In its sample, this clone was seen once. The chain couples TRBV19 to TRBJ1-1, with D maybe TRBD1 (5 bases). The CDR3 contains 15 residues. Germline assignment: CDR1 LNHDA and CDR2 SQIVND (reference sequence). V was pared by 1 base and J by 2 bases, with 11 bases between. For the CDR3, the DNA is TGTGCCAGTAGTATAGGAGAGGGACGCAACACTGAAGCTTTCTTT. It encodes CASSIGEGRNTEAFF.

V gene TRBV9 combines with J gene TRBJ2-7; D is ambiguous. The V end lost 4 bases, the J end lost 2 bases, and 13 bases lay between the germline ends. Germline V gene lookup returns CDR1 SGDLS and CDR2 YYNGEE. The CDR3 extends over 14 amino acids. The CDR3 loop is CASSTVANTYEQYF. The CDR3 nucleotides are TGTGCCAGCAGCACGGTAGCAAACACCTACGAGCAGTACTTC.

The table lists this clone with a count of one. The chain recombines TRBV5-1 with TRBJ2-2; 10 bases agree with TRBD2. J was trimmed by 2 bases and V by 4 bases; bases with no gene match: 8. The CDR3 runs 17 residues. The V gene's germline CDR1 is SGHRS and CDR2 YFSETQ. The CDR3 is CASSHRTSGGNTGELFF. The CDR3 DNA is TGCGCCAGCAGCCACAGGACTAGCGGAGGTAACACCGGGGAGCTGTTTTTT.

CDR3 coding DNA: TGTGCCAGCAGCGGAGCCGTTGTGCAGGGGGGAAACACCATATATTTT. Its protein is CASSGAVVQGGNTIYF. The chain combines TRBV9 with TRBJ1-3, with a tentative D call TRBD1 (6 bases). CDR3 size: 16 residues. V was clipped by 3 bases and J by 4 bases, with 17 bases between them. Germline CDR1 reads SGDLS; CDR2 reads YYNGEE.

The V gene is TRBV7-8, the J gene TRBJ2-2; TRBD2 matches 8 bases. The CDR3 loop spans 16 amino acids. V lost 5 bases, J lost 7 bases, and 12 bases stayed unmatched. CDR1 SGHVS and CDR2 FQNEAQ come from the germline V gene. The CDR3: CASSPRVAGTRGELFF. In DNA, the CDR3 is TGTGCCAGCAGCCCCCGGGTAGCGGGAACCCGCGGGGAGCTGTTTTTT.

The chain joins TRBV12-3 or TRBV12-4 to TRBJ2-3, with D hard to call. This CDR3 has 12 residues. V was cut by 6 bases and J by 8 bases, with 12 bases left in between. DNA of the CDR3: TGTGCCAGCAGCCCCGGCTTAGGTACGCAGTATTTT. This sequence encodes CASSPGLGTQYF.

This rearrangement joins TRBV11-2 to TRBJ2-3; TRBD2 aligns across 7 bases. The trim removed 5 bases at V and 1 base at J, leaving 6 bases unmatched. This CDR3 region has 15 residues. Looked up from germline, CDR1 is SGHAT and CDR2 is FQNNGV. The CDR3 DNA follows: TGTGCCAGCAGCGCCCCTAGCGGTGGCACAGATACGCAGTATTTT. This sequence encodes CASSAPSGGTDTQYF.

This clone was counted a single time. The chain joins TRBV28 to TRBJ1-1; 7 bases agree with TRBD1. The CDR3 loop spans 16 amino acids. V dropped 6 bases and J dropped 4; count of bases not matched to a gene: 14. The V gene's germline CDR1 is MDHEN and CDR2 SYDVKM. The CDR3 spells CASRYLLGGESTEAFF. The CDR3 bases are TGTGCCAGCAGGTACCTATTAGGGGGCGAGAGCACTGAAGCTTTCTTT.

The DNA for the CDR3 is TGTGCCGCCATTACCGGGACAGGGGTTTCCTACGAGCAGTACTTC. Its protein is CAAITGTGVSYEQYF. The rearrangement joins TRBV2 to TRBJ2-7; TRBD1 matches at 10 bases. The CDR3 totals 15 residues. The germline V gene has CDR1 SNHLY and CDR2 FYNNEI. The trim removed 11 bases at V and 1 base at J, leaving 11 bases unmatched.

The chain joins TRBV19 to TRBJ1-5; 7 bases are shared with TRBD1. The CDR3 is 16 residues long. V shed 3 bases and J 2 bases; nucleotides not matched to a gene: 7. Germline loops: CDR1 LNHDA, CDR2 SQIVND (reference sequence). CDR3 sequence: CASSILTGIRNQPQHF. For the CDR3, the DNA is TGTGCCAGTAGTATCCTGACAGGGATTCGCAATCAGCCCCAGCATTTT.

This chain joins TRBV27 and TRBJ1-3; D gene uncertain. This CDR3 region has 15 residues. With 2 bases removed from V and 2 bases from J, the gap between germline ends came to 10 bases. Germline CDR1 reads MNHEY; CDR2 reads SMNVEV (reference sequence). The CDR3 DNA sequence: TGTGCCAGCAGTTTAAAAGGGTTCGCTGGAAACACCATATATTTT. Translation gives CASSLKGFAGNTIYF.